Below, 5 T cell receptor beta chains from the same sample are listed, as sequenced in a study of cytomegalovirus exposure and HLA in healthy donors. The PCR made use of 60 Vbeta and 13 Jbeta primers. The repertoire was sequenced with immunoSEQ multiplex PCR; TCRdb's copy has only in-frame clones and lacks some. The sample shows around 58,000 clones, and roughly 8.8% sits with its ten largest clones. Material for sequencing was PBMCs. The receptors shown here come from a man in his fifties in good health and CMV-seropositive.

The V gene is TRBV7-2, the J gene TRBJ1-2, with TRBD1 as a possible D gene (5 bases). The CDR3 runs to 14 residues. The V and J ends lost 4 bases and 4 bases respectively, with 13 bases between them. Per the germline V gene, CDR1 is SGHTA and CDR2 is FQGNSA. The CDR3 reads CASSSAGGSYGYTF. The DNA of the CDR3 is TGTGCCAGCAGCTCAGCCGGGGGTAGCTATGGCTACACCTTC.

The chain joins TRBV5-1 to TRBJ2-4, with TRBD1 identical over 8 bases. V dropped 4 bases and J dropped 8; count of bases not matched to a gene: 11. CDR1 and CDR2 (germline): SGHRS, YFSETQ. The CDR3 runs 15 residues. CDR3 amino acids: CASSPTTGVGDIQYF. The CDR3, as DNA: TGCGCCAGCAGCCCCACGACAGGGGTTGGAGACATTCAGTACTTC.

The chain recombines TRBV5-4 with TRBJ2-2; 9 bases match TRBD1. J gave up 3 bases and V 2 bases, and 2 bases lay outside the gene matches. The length of the CDR3 is 15 residues. Germline CDR1 reads SGHNT; CDR2 reads YYREEE (reference sequence). The CDR3 is CASSLRQGDTGELFF. In DNA form, the CDR3 reads TGTGCCAGCAGCTTAAGACAGGGGGACACCGGGGAGCTGTTTTTT. The variable domain in full, with the rest retrieved from reference TRBV5-4 and TRBJ2-2, is ETGVTQSPTHLIKTRGQQVTLRCSSQSGHNTVSWYQQALGQGPQFIFQYYREEENGRGNFPPRFSGLQFPNYSSELNVNALELDDSALYLCASSLRQGDTGELFFGEGSRLTVL.

This chain connects TRBV5-6 to TRBJ2-1; 10 bases match TRBD1. There are 15 residues in the CDR3. Trimming took 5 bases from V and 6 from J; bases not matched to a gene: 8. Germline-derived CDR1 and CDR2 are SGHDT and YYEEEE. Here the CDR3 DNA reads TGTGCCAGCAGGCTCTCGGGACAGGGGAGCAATGAGCAGTTCTTC. Encoded protein: CASRLSGQGSNEQFF.

The rearrangement joins TRBV14 to TRBJ1-4; D gene uncertain. Trimming pared 3 bases from V and 8 bases from J, leaving 4 bases between. CDR3 length: 11 amino acids. The germline V gene encodes CDR1 SGHDN and CDR2 FVKESK. CDR3 sequence: CASSHGEKLFF. The CDR3 bases are TGTGCCAGCAGCCACGGGGAAAAACTGTTTTTT. Drawing the rest from reference TRBV14 and TRBJ1-4, the complete variable domain is EAGVTQFPSHSVIEKGQTVTLRCDPISGHDNLYWYRRVMGKEIKFLLHFVKESKQDESGMPNNRFLAERTGGTYSTLKVQPAELEDSGVYFCASSHGEKLFFGSGTQLSVL.